The T cell receptor beta chain described here comes from a study of cytomegalovirus exposure and HLA in healthy donors. TCRdb's copy holds only in-frame clones and misses some; the assay was immunoSEQ multiplex PCR. The table shows roughly 250,000 clones, with roughly 90% occurring only once. The V and J ends lost 4 bases and 8 bases, in that order; junction bases with no gene match: 9. CDR1 SGHNT and CDR2 YYREEE come from the germline V gene (reference sequence). This CDR3 is built from 14 residues. The source of this sequence is a woman aged 18-29 years in good health and CMV-seronegative. This chain links TRBV5-4 with TRBJ1-2, with 9 bases fitting TRBD1. The sample consisted of PBMCs. CDR3 sequence reads: CASSVAGTGYGYTF. The CDR3 DNA is TGTGCCAGCAGCGTGGCCGGGACAGGGTACGGCTACACCTTC.